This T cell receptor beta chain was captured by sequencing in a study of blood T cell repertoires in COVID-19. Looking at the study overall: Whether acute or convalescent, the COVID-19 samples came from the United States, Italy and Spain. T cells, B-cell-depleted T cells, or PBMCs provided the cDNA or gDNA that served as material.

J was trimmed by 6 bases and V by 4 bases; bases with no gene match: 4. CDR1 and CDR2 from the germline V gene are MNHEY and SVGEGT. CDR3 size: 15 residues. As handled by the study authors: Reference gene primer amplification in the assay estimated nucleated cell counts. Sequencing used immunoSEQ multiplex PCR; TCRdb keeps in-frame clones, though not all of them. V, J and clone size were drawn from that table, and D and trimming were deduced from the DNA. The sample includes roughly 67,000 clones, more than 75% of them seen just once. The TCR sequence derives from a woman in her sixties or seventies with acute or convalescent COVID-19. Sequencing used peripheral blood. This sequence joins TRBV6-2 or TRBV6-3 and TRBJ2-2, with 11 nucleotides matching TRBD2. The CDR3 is CASSLAGGNPGELFF. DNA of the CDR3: TGTGCCAGCAGTTTAGCGGGGGGGAATCCCGGGGAGCTGTTTTTT.